A single TCR beta chain is shown here with its context. Its antigen is as yet unknown. While the first cohort had some 700 subjects, the donors belonged to the separate validation cohort of roughly 130 subjects. The data were taken from a study of cytomegalovirus exposure and HLA in healthy donors. Findings and caveats of the study: Reported results showed that the classifier diagnosed cytomegalovirus status with high specificity and sensitivity. First-cohort TCR clusters were later found to tend to co-occur in the 120 or so validation repertoires.

Measured with immunoSEQ multiplex PCR; TCRdb has only the in-frame clones, and not every one. The top ten clones hold approximately 3.1% of a sample with roughly 230,000 clones, 90% of them seen once. This CDR3 has 15 amino acids. The ends were cut back, 2 bases at V and 4 bases at J, with 11 bases in the middle. The germline V gene encodes CDR1 SEHNR and CDR2 FQNEAQ (reference sequence). Sequenced: PBMCs. J is TRBJ2-2 and V is TRBV7-9, with a weak D call TRBD1 (5 bases). The receptor comes from a woman in her 30s in good health and CMV-seronegative. This CDR3 is CASSLWRQSTGELFF. CDR3 DNA: TGTGCCAGCAGCTTATGGCGACAGAGCACCGGGGAGCTGTTTTTT.